One and the same sample provided the 21 T cell receptor beta chains below, sequenced in a study of glioma-infiltrating T cells after dendritic cell vaccination. TCRdb's table, derived via immunoSEQ multiplex PCR, lists solely in-frame clones and lacks some. The data contain 60,000 to 70,000 clones, around 86% of them singletons. The specimen comprised blood, sampled before dendritic cell vaccination. These receptors were collected from a human donor with glioblastoma.

The chain recombines TRBV4-1 with TRBJ1-2; D gene unclear. Germline V gives CDR1 MGHRA, CDR2 YSYEKL. This CDR3 is built from 14 residues. Trimming pared 2 bases from V and 4 bases from J, leaving 11 bases between. The CDR3 DNA sequence: TGCGCCAGCAGCCAATGGCAGCTAGTCTATGGCTACACCTTC. This translates into CASSQWQLVYGYTF.

The chain couples TRBV5-5 to TRBJ1-3; D unresolved. The germline V and J ends were trimmed by 4 bases and 0 bases, with 11 bases remaining between them. CDR1 is SGHKS and CDR2 is YYEKEE in the germline V gene (reference sequence). The CDR3 runs to 15 residues. The CDR3 spells CASSHDWSSGNTIYF. CDR3 bases: TGTGCCAGCAGCCATGACTGGAGCTCTGGAAACACCATATATTTT.

The chain carries TRBV27 and TRBJ2-1; 7 bases line up with TRBD1. Looked up from germline, CDR1 is MNHEY and CDR2 is SMNVEV (reference sequence). This CDR3 is built from 15 residues. Losses at the gene ends were 6 bases for V and 1 base for J; bases not matched to a gene: 6. CDR3 in amino acids: CASRLGTASYNEQFF. In DNA, the CDR3 is TGTGCCAGCAGATTGGGGACAGCGTCCTACAATGAGCAGTTCTTC.

The chain is built from TRBV28 and TRBJ2-3; D may be TRBD2 (6 bases). CDR1 is MDHEN, CDR2 SYDVKM, per germline. V lost 6 bases and J lost 0, with 22 bases in between. CDR3 length equals 18 residues. The CDR3 coding sequence is TGTGCCAGCAGCCCCAGGAGTGGGTCGGGACTGAGCACAGATACGCAGTATTTT. As protein: CASSPRSGSGLSTDTQYF.

The V and J genes are TRBV5-1 and TRBJ2-4; perhaps TRBD1 as D (6 bases). Trimming left V 0 bases short and J 6 bases short, with 10 bases between. The CDR3 consists of 14 residues. From germline, CDR1 is SGHRS and CDR2 YFSETQ. The DNA of the CDR3 is TGCGCCAGCAGCTTGGCAACAGGGTTAAACATTCAGTACTTC. This gives the protein CASSLATGLNIQYF.

The CDR3 region has the DNA TGTGCCAGCAGCTTGCAGGGACAGGGGTACAATGAGCAGTTCTTC. Translated, it gives CASSLQGQGYNEQFF. The chain carries TRBV5-4 and TRBJ2-1; TRBD1 matches 10 bases. Germline V gene data show CDR1 as SGHNT and CDR2 as YYREEE (reference sequence). The CDR3 sequence is 15 residues long. With 1 base clipped from V and 4 bases from J, the junction kept 2 bases outside the gene matches.

The rearrangement uses TRBV28 and TRBJ1-3; 9 nucleotides agree with TRBD1. The CDR3 is made up of 14 amino acids. Germline V gene data show CDR1 as MDHEN and CDR2 as SYDVKM. With 5 bases clipped from V and 6 bases from J, the junction kept 5 bases outside the gene matches. CDR3 sequence reads: CASSPDRGSNTIYF. As DNA, the CDR3 is TGTGCCAGCAGTCCTGACAGGGGGTCAAACACCATATATTTT.

The chain combines TRBV5-4 with TRBJ1-1, with D possibly TRBD1 on 5 matching bases. The ends were cut back, 3 bases at V and 1 base at J, with 13 bases in the middle. This CDR3 has 15 amino acids. From germline, CDR1 is SGHNT and CDR2 YYREEE (reference sequence). CDR3 sequence (DNA): TGTGCCAGCAGCTATGCAGGGTGGAGGAACACTGAAGCTTTCTTT. Translated: CASSYAGWRNTEAFF.

The rearrangement uses TRBV5-1 and TRBJ2-1; D call uncertain. The CDR3 is 14 residues long. V lost 3 bases to trimming and J lost 9 bases, with 16 bases between them. Per the germline V gene, CDR1 is SGHRS and CDR2 is YFSETQ. The CDR3 coding sequence is TGCGCCAGCAGCTCGGCTGGGCAGAAGACTGAGCAGTTCTTC. Amino acid sequence: CASSSAGQKTEQFF.

This rearrangement joins TRBV6-5 to TRBJ2-5; D possibly corresponds to TRBD1 (6 bases). The germline V gene has CDR1 MNHEY and CDR2 SVGAGI. The V and J ends lost 0 bases and 7 bases respectively, with 6 bases between them. This CDR3 region has 12 residues. CDR3 sequence: CASSYSGGTQYF. The CDR3 region has the DNA TGTGCCAGCAGTTACTCAGGGGGGACCCAGTACTTC.

The rearrangement joins TRBV7-8 to TRBJ1-6; D ambiguous. V was pared by 5 bases and J by 10 bases, with 9 bases between. The CDR3 has 12 residues. Germline CDR1 and CDR2: SGHVS and FQNEAQ. In nucleotides, the CDR3 is TGTGCCAGCAGCGAGAGGATATCACCCCTCCACTTT. This translates into CASSERISPLHF.

This rearrangement joins TRBV19 to TRBJ1-1; D remains unclear. The CDR3 is made up of 13 amino acids. Trimming took 8 bases from V and 6 from J, leaving 16 bases between them. In germline, CDR1 is LNHDA, CDR2 SQIVND (reference sequence). CDR3 sequence reads: CASGMGGRAEAFF. DNA for the CDR3: TGTGCCAGTGGCATGGGAGGGCGTGCTGAAGCTTTCTTT.

This clone was counted once. This chain uses TRBV5-4 with TRBJ1-4; the match to TRBD1 covers 9 bases. V was pared by 4 bases and J by 7 bases, with 11 bases of the junction left unmatched. The germline V gene encodes CDR1 SGHNT and CDR2 YYREEE (reference sequence). The CDR3 totals 16 residues. DNA of the CDR3: TGTGCCAGCAGCGCACCCGGGACAGGGAGAGGTGAAAAACTGTTTTTT. Translating gives CASSAPGTGRGEKLFF.

The table lists this clone with a few counts. The chain couples TRBV5-1 to TRBJ1-1; 9 nucleotides line up with TRBD1. The CDR3 length is 15 residues. Trimming took 4 bases from V and 3 from J; bases not matched to a gene: 7. Germline V gene sequence: CDR1 SGHRS, CDR2 YFSETQ. CDR3 nucleotides: TGCGCCAGCAGCGAGAAACAGGGGGCGCACACTGAAGCTTTCTTT. Its translation is CASSEKQGAHTEAFF.

The chain joins TRBV29-1 to TRBJ2-1; TRBD1 agrees at 7 bases. Trimming at V came to 6 bases and at J to 6 bases, leaving 5 bases not matched to a gene. The CDR3 consists of 12 residues. Germline V gene lookup returns CDR1 SQVTM and CDR2 ANQGSEA. The CDR3 protein is CSVRQGSNEQFF. As DNA, the CDR3 is TGCAGCGTAAGACAGGGCTCCAATGAGCAGTTCTTC.

The table lists this clone with a few counts. The rearrangement uses TRBV5-1 and TRBJ2-5, with 7 bases fitting TRBD2. V lost 4 bases and J lost 4; bases outside the gene matches: 10. CDR3 length: 15 residues. CDR1 SGHRS and CDR2 YFSETQ come from the germline V gene. The CDR3 loop reads CASSVGSGRGETQYF. The CDR3 bases are TGCGCCAGCAGCGTGGGGTCGGGGAGGGGAGAGACCCAGTACTTC.

The rearrangement links TRBV28 to TRBJ1-1; D is ambiguous. V dropped 6 bases and J dropped 0 bases, with 14 bases sitting between them. This CDR3 has 15 amino acids. CDR1 and CDR2 from the germline V gene are MDHEN and SYDVKM. The CDR3 region is CASRLIGHMNTEAFF. CDR3 sequence (DNA): TGTGCCAGCAGGCTAATTGGGCACATGAACACTGAAGCTTTCTTT. Together with reference TRBV28 and TRBJ1-1, the CDR3 gives the full variable domain: DVKVTQSSRYLVKRTGEKVFLECVQDMDHENMFWYRQDPGLGLRLIYFSYDVKMKEKGDIPEGYSVSREKKERFSLILESASTNQTSMYLCASRLIGHMNTEAFFGQGTRLTVV.

This rearrangement joins TRBV5-1 to TRBJ1-3; TRBD1 matches 7 bases. V lost 6 bases to trimming and J lost 0 bases; unmatched junction nucleotides: 6. Germline CDR1 reads SGHRS; CDR2 reads YFSETQ. The CDR3 contains 15 residues. The CDR3 nucleotides read TGCGCCAGCAAGACAGGGACAGACTCTGGAAACACCATATATTTT. Its protein product is CASKTGTDSGNTIYF.

The J gene is TRBJ1-1, the V gene TRBV9; 7 bases are shared with TRBD1. From germline, CDR1 is SGDLS and CDR2 YYNGEE. CDR3 length: 15 amino acids. V shed 6 bases, J shed 2 bases, and the junction held 10 bases outside the gene matches. CDR3 amino acids: CASTLEQGKNTEAFF. DNA of the CDR3: TGTGCCAGCACTTTAGAACAGGGGAAAAACACTGAAGCTTTCTTT. Looking up the rest from reference TRBV9 and TRBJ1-1 gives the full variable domain: DSGVTQTPKHLITATGQRVTLRCSPRSGDLSVYWYQQSLDQGLQFLIQYYNGEERAKGNILERFSAQQFPDLHSELNLSSLELGDSALYFCASTLEQGKNTEAFFGQGTRLTVV.

This clone has only a few counts. The rearrangement links TRBV7-2 to TRBJ2-4; D uncertain. V was shortened by 1 base and J by 7 bases, with 11 bases between the two germline ends. Germline CDR1 and CDR2: SGHTA and FQGNSA. This CDR3 comprises 14 residues. The CDR3 here is CASSLEYAQNIQYF. The DNA of the CDR3 is TGTGCCAGCAGCTTAGAATACGCTCAGAACATTCAGTACTTC.

The rearrangement links TRBV5-6 to TRBJ2-5; 7 bases align to TRBD1. The CDR3 has 16 residues. Germline V gene lookup returns CDR1 SGHDT and CDR2 YYEEEE. V lost 3 bases to trimming and J lost 6 bases; unmatched junction nucleotides: 14. The CDR3 sequence: CASSSATTGMMKTQYF. CDR3 nucleotides: TGTGCCAGCAGCTCGGCGACGACAGGGATGATGAAGACCCAGTACTTC.